The 23 T cell receptor beta chains presented below share a single source sample, sequenced in a study of identical twins. Each CDR3 protein gets one entry after TCRdb re-called the 5' RACE reads with MiXCR. Of a few hundred thousand distinct CDR3 sequences listed, about 13% are singletons. The sample also formed part of further work on yellow fever vaccine responses in identical twins.

Sequencing was done on a sample of memory (CD45RO+) T cells sorted from blood. Source of these receptors: a woman aged 18-29 years in good health.

This clonotype showed up just a few times. V is TRBV12-3 or TRBV12-4 and J is TRBJ1-6; TRBD1 is a possible D gene (6 bases). V was cut by 4 bases and J by 6 bases, with 13 bases left in between. The CDR3 contains 15 residues. CDR3: CASSSTRGGNSPLHF. The CDR3, as DNA: TGTGCCAGCAGTTCCACCAGGGGTGGTAATTCACCCCTCCACTTT.

This rearrangement joins TRBV12-3 or TRBV12-4 to TRBJ1-4; TRBD1 matches at 11 bases. The CDR3 loop spans 14 amino acids. V shed 5 bases and J 11 bases; nucleotides not matched to a gene: 7. The chain's CDR3 is CASSDRDRGFKLFF. The CDR3 DNA sequence: TGTGCCAGCAGTGACCGGGACAGGGGGTTTAAACTGTTTTTT.

The gene calls are TRBV7-2 and TRBJ1-6; D remains ambiguous. CDR1 and CDR2 from the germline V gene are SGHTA and FQGNSA. V lost 2 bases, J lost 8 bases, and 4 bases lay in between. This CDR3 spans 12 amino acids. The CDR3 loop is CASSLSDSPLHF. Here the CDR3 DNA reads TGTGCCAGCAGCTTATCTGATTCACCCCTCCACTTT.

Ten or more counts support this clonotype. The chain employs TRBV7-9 and TRBJ2-2; D tentatively fits TRBD1 or TRBD2 (5 bases each). V was shortened by 6 bases and J by 6 bases, with 20 bases between the two germline ends. CDR3 length: 16 amino acids. Germline CDR1 is SEHNR and CDR2 is FQNEAQ (reference sequence). CDR3 in amino acids: CASREPGTTNAGELFF. CDR3 nucleotides: TGTGCCAGCAGAGAACCCGGGACGACCAACGCCGGGGAGCTGTTTTTT. Full variable domain (missing parts from reference TRBV7-9 and TRBJ2-2): DTGVSQNPRHKITKRGQNVTFRCDPISEHNRLYWYRQTLGQGPEFLTYFQNEAQLEKSRLLSDRFSAERPKGSFSTLEIQRTEQGDSAMYLCASREPGTTNAGELFFGEGSRLTVL.

In its sample, this clonotype was seen many times. This chain links TRBV15 with TRBJ2-3; D is perhaps TRBD2 (6 bases). V was pared by 3 bases and J by 0 bases, with 7 bases between. This CDR3 is 14 amino acids long. Germline lookup yields CDR1 LNHNV and CDR2 YYDKDF (reference sequence). The chain's CDR3 is CATSRGLSTDTQYF. The CDR3 nucleotides are TGTGCCACCAGCAGGGGACTCAGCACAGATACGCAGTATTTT.

The chain employs TRBV18 and TRBJ2-1; D is possibly TRBD1 (5 bases). This CDR3 comprises 13 residues. Per the germline V gene, CDR1 is KGHSH and CDR2 is LQKENI. The V gene lost 2 bases and the J gene lost 6 bases, with 8 bases spanning the gap. The CDR3 loop is CASSPIRGNEQFF. The DNA of the CDR3 is TGTGCCAGCTCACCAATTAGGGGCAATGAGCAGTTCTTC.

The rearrangement joins TRBV19 to TRBJ2-7; 7 bases fit TRBD1. Looked up from germline, CDR1 is LNHDA and CDR2 is SQIVND (reference sequence). With V trimmed by 5 bases and J by 1 base, 5 bases remained unmatched. CDR3 length equals 14 residues. The chain's CDR3 is CASSLKGQSYEQYF. CDR3 bases: TGTGCCAGTAGTCTCAAGGGACAGTCCTACGAGCAGTACTTC. Supplemented by reference TRBV19 and TRBJ2-7, the full variable domain reads DGGITQSPKYLFRKEGQNVTLSCEQNLNHDAMYWYRQDPGQGLRLIYYSQIVNDFQKGDIAEGYSVSREKKESFPLTVTSAQKNPTAFYLCASSLKGQSYEQYFGPGTRLTVT.

This clonotype was counted many times. This chain uses TRBV12-3 or TRBV12-4 with TRBJ1-2; the D gene is possibly TRBD1 (5 bases). The ends were cut back, 7 bases at V and 3 bases at J, with 12 bases in the middle. The CDR3 has 13 residues. The CDR3 is CASTPSRDYGYTF. As DNA, the CDR3 is TGTGCCAGCACCCCCAGCAGGGACTATGGCTACACCTTC.

This clonotype was counted between two and nine times. J is TRBJ2-7 and V is TRBV5-6; 8 bases line up with TRBD1. This CDR3 has 15 residues. Germline CDR1 is SGHDT and CDR2 is YYEEEE. With V trimmed by 3 bases and J by 2 bases, 7 bases remained unmatched. CDR3 protein: CASSSGTGGPYEQYF. The CDR3 bases are TGTGCCAGCAGCTCAGGGACAGGTGGCCCCTACGAGCAGTACTTC.

In its sample, this clonotype was seen a few times. At one end the junction does not follow the germline gene, possibly because of a read error. The chain is built from TRBV3-1 and TRBJ2-1, with a tentative D call TRBD2 (5 bases). The CDR3 loop spans 15 amino acids. CDR1 is LGHDT and CDR2 is YNNKEL in the germline V gene (reference sequence). The CDR3 nucleotides are TGTGCCAGCAGCCCTCAAAGTGGGGAGTACAGTGAGCAGTTCTTC. This sequence encodes CASSPQSGEYSEQFF.

This clonotype has a count of ten or more. The J gene is TRBJ2-1, the V gene TRBV7-8; 7 positions agree with TRBD2. J was trimmed by 4 bases and V by 1 base; bases with no gene match: 4. The CDR3 is 15 amino acids. Germline V gene data show CDR1 as SGHVS and CDR2 as FQNEAQ. The CDR3 loop is CASSLGLADYNEQFF. DNA of the CDR3: TGTGCCAGCAGCTTAGGACTAGCCGATTACAATGAGCAGTTCTTC.

This clonotype was picked up a small number of times. V usage is TRBV7-9 and J usage is TRBJ2-5; no clear D. From germline, CDR1 is SEHNR and CDR2 FQNEAQ (reference sequence). Trimming removed 3 bases from V and 4 bases from J, with 9 bases in between. This CDR3 has 13 residues. CDR3 nucleotides: TGTGCCAGCAGCTTCGGCCCCCTAGAGACCCAGTACTTC. Protein product: CASSFGPLETQYF. Full variable domain (rest looked up from reference TRBV7-9 and TRBJ2-5): DTGVSQNPRHKITKRGQNVTFRCDPISEHNRLYWYRQTLGQGPEFLTYFQNEAQLEKSRLLSDRFSAERPKGSFSTLEIQRTEQGDSAMYLCASSFGPLETQYFGPGTRLLVL.

This clonotype has a handful of counts. V is TRBV28 and J is TRBJ2-7; 7 bases are shared with TRBD2. V gave up 4 bases and J gave up 3 bases; unmatched junction bases: 9. The CDR3 spans 15 residues. Germline values: CDR1 MDHEN, CDR2 SYDVKM. The CDR3 sequence: CASSSAPGGYYEQYF. For the CDR3, the DNA is TGTGCCAGCAGTTCCGCCCCGGGGGGATACTACGAGCAGTACTTC. The full variable domain, rest sourced from reference TRBV28 and TRBJ2-7, is DVKVTQSSRYLVKRTGEKVFLECVQDMDHENMFWYRQDPGLGLRLIYFSYDVKMKEKGDIPEGYSVSREKKERFSLILESASTNQTSMYLCASSSAPGGYYEQYFGPGTRLTVT.

The CDR3 DNA sequence: TGTGCCAGCAGCCGGACGGACATCGATCAGCCCCAGCATTTT. Protein sequence: CASSRTDIDQPQHF. The chain has TRBV5-6 and TRBJ1-5; perhaps TRBD1 as D (5 bases). Trimming took off 4 bases at V and 5 bases at J, with 13 bases between the two ends. Germline lookup yields CDR1 SGHDT and CDR2 YYEEEE. The CDR3 is 14 residues long. Supplemented by reference TRBV5-6 and TRBJ1-5, the full variable domain reads DAGVTQSPTHLIKTRGQQVTLRCSPKSGHDTVSWYQQALGQGPQFIFQYYEEEERQRGNFPDRFSGHQFPNYSSELNVNALLLGDSALYLCASSRTDIDQPQHFGDGTRLSIL.

This rearrangement joins TRBV28 to TRBJ2-7, with TRBD1 matching over 8 bases. The length of the CDR3 is 15 residues. The V and J ends lost 4 bases and 0 bases, in that order; junction bases with no gene match: 5. Germline values: CDR1 MDHEN, CDR2 SYDVKM. CDR3 sequence: CASSYQGAFSYEQYF. DNA of the CDR3: TGTGCCAGCAGTTATCAGGGGGCCTTCTCCTACGAGCAGTACTTC.

This clonotype was found a few times. The rearrangement uses TRBV29-1 and TRBJ2-3; 8 bases match TRBD1. CDR1 is SQVTM, CDR2 ANQGSEA, per germline. The CDR3 extends over 14 amino acids. V dropped 6 bases and J dropped 1; count of bases not matched to a gene: 6. CDR3 region: CSVQGAVGTDTQYF. The CDR3 bases are TGCAGCGTCCAGGGGGCGGTTGGCACAGATACGCAGTATTTT.

The rearrangement uses TRBV14 and TRBJ2-3; TRBD2 matches 8 bases. Germline V gene lookup returns CDR1 SGHDN and CDR2 FVKESK. J gave up 3 bases and V 4 bases, and 9 bases lay outside the gene matches. CDR3 length: 16 residues. CDR3 nucleotides: TGTGCCAGCAGCCGTTTTGGGACTAGTCGTACAGATACGCAGTATTTT. It encodes CASSRFGTSRTDTQYF.

The sample holds a few counts of this clonotype. This chain connects TRBV18 to TRBJ2-5, with D perhaps TRBD1 (5 bases). The germline V gene encodes CDR1 KGHSH and CDR2 LQKENI. The CDR3 is 15 amino acids. Trimming shortened V by 0 bases and J by 5 bases, and 13 bases separated the two germline ends. CDR3 sequence: CASSPPVGVRETQYF. CDR3 coding DNA: TGTGCCAGCTCACCACCGGTAGGGGTCCGTGAGACCCAGTACTTC.

This clonotype appeared a few times. V gene TRBV15 combines with J gene TRBJ1-2, with 9 bases fitting TRBD1. This CDR3 has 15 amino acids. J lost 6 bases, V lost 5 bases, and 10 bases had no gene match. The V gene's germline CDR1 is LNHNV and CDR2 YYDKDF (reference sequence). The CDR3 protein is CATSVRDREINGYTF. The DNA of the CDR3 is TGTGCCACCAGCGTCCGGGACAGGGAGATTAATGGCTACACCTTC.

This clonotype was recorded many times. The chain uses TRBV25-1 and TRBJ2-5; the D call may be TRBD1 or TRBD2 (5 bases each). Germline CDR1 MGHDK, CDR2 SYGVNS. CDR3 length: 14 residues. Trimming cost V 3 bases and J 5 bases, with 13 bases left between them. The CDR3 coding sequence is TGTGCCAGCAGTGAGGGTCCGGGGCCGGAGACCCAGTACTTC. This sequence encodes CASSEGPGPETQYF.

This clonotype came up a few times. The J gene is TRBJ2-1, the V gene TRBV24-1; TRBD2 agrees at 8 bases. The V segment lost 5 bases and the J segment 9 bases; nucleotides outside the gene matches: 5. This CDR3 region has 13 residues. CDR1 and CDR2 from the germline V gene are KGHDR and SFDVKD. The CDR3 DNA reads as TGTGCCACCAGTGCGGGAGGGCCCGGTGAGCAGTTCTTC. It specifies CATSAGGPGEQFF.

On this clonotype itself: The junction and the germline gene differ at one end; a read error may be behind it. V usage is TRBV3-1 and J usage is TRBJ2-1, with TRBD2 identical over 12 bases. The germline V gene encodes CDR1 LGHDT and CDR2 YNNKEL (reference sequence). This CDR3 has 16 amino acids. Here the CDR3 DNA reads TGTTCCAGCAGCTCGGTTACTAGCGGGGGGTCCAATGAGCAGTTCTTC. Translation: CSSSSVTSGGSNEQFF.

V usage is TRBV7-2 and J usage is TRBJ2-7, with a weak D call TRBD1 (6 bases). This CDR3 comprises 13 residues. Germline CDR1 SGHTA, CDR2 FQGNSA. V lost 3 bases and J 3 bases, leaving 9 bases between the germline ends. CDR3 amino acids: CASSFQGFYEQYF. The DNA of the CDR3 is TGTGCCAGCAGCTTTCAGGGGTTCTACGAGCAGTACTTC.